This T cell receptor beta chain was profiled in a study of human T cells and chemical hapten exposure. Study details: Patches that contained 0.01% DPC were applied to the upper back and read at 6 days.

The time point was: patch test 2, 6 weeks after DPC sensitization. Sample treatment: therapeutic diphenylcyclopropenone sensitization with weekly scalp DPC. From the RACE reads, TCRdb called clonotypes with MiXCR, one entry per CDR3 protein. The sample records about 85,000 distinct CDR3 sequences, approximately 10% being singletons. Study findings and constraints: The study found expanded TCRs formed significantly more large CDR3 similarity clusters than controls. No shift was seen in TCRs above 1 in 1000 frequency with DPC sensitization.

V lost 7 bases, J lost 7 bases, and 13 bases lay in between. The CDR3 is 13 residues long. The V gene's germline CDR1 is KGHDR and CDR2 SFDVKD. The sample holds many counts of this clonotype. Its target is not known. The receptor's source is a man aged 18 to 30 with alopecia areata. Some clones in this sample may be carry-over from other donors' samples. The chain uses TRBV24-1 and TRBJ2-1; D possibly corresponds to TRBD2 (6 bases). The sample consisted of whole blood, taken in connection with sensitization to the hapten diphenylcyclopropenone (DPC). CDR3 in amino acids: CATSGTSTNEQFF. In nucleotides, the CDR3 is TGTGCCACCAGCGGGACTTCAACAAATGAGCAGTTCTTC.